One and the same sample provided the 31 T cell receptor beta chains below, sequenced in a study of blood T cells in healthy people across ages. A second PCR, run for about 6 to 11 cycles, used a sample-barcoded 5' primer plus a J-beta primer mix. TCRdb called the 5' RACE reads again in MiXCR, with one record for every CDR3 protein. The data contain about 1.1 million distinct CDR3 sequences, roughly two fifths of them seen just once; the ten biggest clones take up around 14%. Specimen: blood. These receptors originate from a man aged 18 to 29 in good health.

This clonotype was observed a few times. The V and J genes are TRBV10-3 and TRBJ2-1; 7 bases map to TRBD1. V shed 5 bases, J shed 5 bases, and the junction held 6 bases outside the gene matches. The CDR3 runs to 14 residues. Germline values: CDR1 ENHRY, CDR2 SYGVKD. For the CDR3, the DNA is TGTGCCATCAGTCGACAGGGTATAGACAATGAGCAGTTCTTC. It yields the protein CAISRQGIDNEQFF.

The table lists this clonotype with a few counts. The chain has TRBV7-6 and TRBJ2-1, with 7 bases fitting TRBD1. V lost 3 bases, J lost 7 bases, and 9 bases stayed unmatched. CDR3 size: 15 residues. Germline V CDR1 and CDR2: SGHVS, FNYEAQ. The CDR3 sequence is CASSFRDRNLNEQFF. The CDR3 DNA follows: TGTGCCAGCAGCTTCCGGGACAGAAACCTGAATGAGCAGTTCTTC. The full variable domain, in which reference TRBV7-6 and TRBJ2-1 provide the parts outside the CDR3, is GAGVSQSPRYKVTKRGQDVALRCDPISGHVSLYWYRQALGQGPEFLTYFNYEAQQDKSGLPNDRFSAERPEGSISTLTIQRTEQRDSAMYRCASSFRDRNLNEQFFGPGTRLTVL.

This chain's CDR3 is CASSQTGLREKLFF. The CDR3 DNA is TGCGCCAGCAGCCAGACAGGGTTGCGGGAAAAACTGTTTTTT. The chain is built from TRBV4-1 and TRBJ1-4, with 7 bases matching TRBD1. CDR1 is MGHRA and CDR2 is YSYEKL in the germline V gene. V lost 3 bases, J lost 8 bases, and 6 bases stayed unmatched. The CDR3 runs 14 residues.

This clonotype was observed at least ten times. The genes are TRBV7-2 and TRBJ2-1; D gene unclear. The CDR3 runs 14 residues. Per the germline V gene, CDR1 is SGHTA and CDR2 is FQGNSA. Deletions cut 3 bases from V and 0 bases from J, with 6 bases between. CDR3 sequence reads: CASSFTSSYNEQFF. The CDR3 DNA is TGTGCCAGCAGCTTTACAAGCTCCTACAATGAGCAGTTCTTC.

The table lists this clonotype with a few counts. The chain uses TRBV20-1 and TRBJ1-5; 12 bases align to TRBD1. Germline CDR1 DFQATT, CDR2 SNEGSKA (reference sequence). This CDR3 has 15 amino acids. The J segment lost 6 bases and the V segment lost 2 bases, leaving 5 bases of the junction unmatched. CDR3 nucleotides: TGCAGTGCTAGAAGCCGGGACAGGGGGCTTCAGCCCCAGCATTTT. Translating gives CSARSRDRGLQPQHF.

This clonotype turned up a few times. This chain links TRBV7-9 with TRBJ1-4, with 10 bases that match TRBD1. Germline V lookup: CDR1 SEHNR, CDR2 FQNEAQ (reference sequence). The CDR3 length is 16 residues. The J segment lost 11 bases and the V segment lost 1 base, leaving 10 bases of the junction unmatched. CDR3 loop: CASSLGSRDRGVKLFF. Here the CDR3 DNA reads TGTGCCAGCAGCTTAGGATCACGGGACAGGGGCGTCAAACTGTTTTTT.

V gene TRBV20-1 combines with J gene TRBJ2-2, with 7 positions matching TRBD1. V lost 1 base, J lost 0 bases, and 17 bases stayed unmatched. Looked up from germline, CDR1 is DFQATT and CDR2 is SNEGSKA (reference sequence). The CDR3 covers 20 residues. The CDR3 loop reads CSARVKGPGQLIANTGELFF. CDR3 coding DNA: TGCAGTGCTAGAGTGAAGGGACCGGGACAGCTTATAGCGAACACCGGGGAGCTGTTTTTT.

The rearrangement joins TRBV5-1 to TRBJ2-3; 11 nucleotides align to TRBD2. CDR3 length equals 16 residues. Germline loops: CDR1 SGHRS, CDR2 YFSETQ. Trimming removed 3 bases from V and 2 bases from J; junction bases left unmatched: 5. CDR3 DNA sequence: TGCGCCAGCAGCTCGGGGACTAGCGGTAACACAGATACGCAGTATTTT. It is translated as CASSSGTSGNTDTQYF.

The V call is TRBV20-1, the J call TRBJ1-2; 8 positions match TRBD1. V shed 6 bases, J shed 3 bases, and the junction held 9 bases outside the gene matches. The germline V gene has CDR1 DFQATT and CDR2 SNEGSKA (reference sequence). The CDR3 is 14 residues long. CDR3 in amino acids: CSARTGSGYYGYTF. The DNA of the CDR3 is TGCAGTGCAAGGACAGGGAGTGGGTACTATGGCTACACCTTC.

Only a few counts were recorded for this clonotype. V gene TRBV29-1 combines with J gene TRBJ2-1, with a possible D match to TRBD2 (6 bases). The CDR3 extends over 13 amino acids. Trimming took 6 bases from V and 1 from J, leaving 10 bases between them. Germline V CDR1 and CDR2: SQVTM, ANQGSEA. The CDR3 sequence is CSVGGASYNEQFF. DNA for the CDR3: TGCAGCGTGGGGGGTGCTTCCTACAATGAGCAGTTCTTC.

This sequence joins TRBV7-2 and TRBJ1-5, with TRBD1 matching 8 bases. CDR3 length: 14 amino acids. Germline V lookup: CDR1 SGHTA, CDR2 FQGNSA. Trimming at V came to 4 bases and at J to 5 bases, leaving 4 bases not matched to a gene. The CDR3: CASSYGQGDQPQHF. CDR3 nucleotide sequence: TGTGCCAGCAGCTACGGACAGGGAGATCAGCCCCAGCATTTT.

The chain couples TRBV5-1 to TRBJ1-5; 7 bases fit TRBD1. The CDR3 spans 15 residues. J lost 6 bases, V lost 5 bases, and 11 bases had no gene match. CDR1 and CDR2 (germline): SGHRS, YFSETQ. The CDR3 region has the DNA TGCGCCAGCAGATCGGGAGACAGGGACGCTCAGCCCCAGCATTTT. Translation gives CASRSGDRDAQPQHF.

There are a few counts of this clonotype. This rearrangement joins TRBV5-6 to TRBJ2-4; D is uncertain. The germline CDR1 and CDR2 sequences are SGHDT and YYEEEE. V lost 2 bases, J lost 4 bases, and 10 bases lay in between. The length of the CDR3 is 14 residues. CDR3 in amino acids: CASSFGGPKNIQYF. The DNA of the CDR3 is TGTGCCAGCAGCTTCGGCGGTCCGAAAAACATTCAGTACTTC.

Points on this clonotype: The germline gene is not matched at one end of the junction; a read error may be the cause. In DNA, the CDR3 is TGTGTCAGCAGCTTAGGACGGCAGGGACACGAGCAGTTCTTC. Its translation is CVSSLGRQGHEQFF. The chain couples TRBV7-2 to TRBJ2-1; D perhaps matches TRBD1 (6 bases). The CDR3 extends over 14 amino acids. Germline V CDR1 and CDR2: SGHTA, FQGNSA.

This clonotype appeared many times. This chain connects TRBV6-6 to TRBJ2-5; D not resolved. CDR1 and CDR2 from the germline V gene are MNHNY and SVGAGI (reference sequence). Trimming pared 2 bases from V and 5 bases from J, leaving 6 bases between. The CDR3 has 12 amino acids. CDR3 DNA: TGTGCCAGCAGTTACGTGCTGGAGACCCAGTACTTC. The encoded protein is CASSYVLETQYF.

The J gene is TRBJ2-3, the V gene TRBV6-5; D unresolved. Trimming shortened V by 2 bases and J by 4 bases, and 10 bases separated the two germline ends. This CDR3 has 14 amino acids. Germline V gene data show CDR1 as MNHEY and CDR2 as SVGAGI. The DNA for the CDR3 is TGTGCCAGCAGTTACCCGCTAATCCCAGATACGCAGTATTTT. Its translation is CASSYPLIPDTQYF.

The V call is TRBV12-3 or TRBV12-4, the J call TRBJ2-5; D unclear. The germline V and J ends were trimmed by 2 bases and 2 bases, with 15 bases remaining between them. This CDR3 has 16 amino acids. The CDR3 here is CASSLSPLSRQETQYF. CDR3 nucleotides: TGTGCCAGCAGTTTATCCCCCCTCAGCAGACAAGAGACCCAGTACTTC.

This clonotype was observed at least ten times. The chain joins TRBV10-3 to TRBJ2-1; D uncertain. In germline, CDR1 is ENHRY, CDR2 SYGVKD. V was pared by 8 bases and J by 7 bases, with 15 bases between. CDR3 length equals 13 residues. CDR3: CAIGWVGENEQFF. DNA for the CDR3: TGTGCCATCGGGTGGGTCGGAGAGAATGAGCAGTTCTTC.

This chain connects TRBV29-1 to TRBJ2-2; 9 positions match TRBD2. After removal of 3 bases from V and 6 bases from J, the junction contained 8 bases not matched to a gene. The CDR3 is made up of 15 amino acids. CDR1 is SQVTM and CDR2 is ANQGSEA in the germline V gene. CDR3 sequence: CSVEEGLATAGELFF. The CDR3 nucleotides read TGCAGCGTTGAGGAAGGACTAGCGACCGCCGGGGAGCTGTTTTTT.

This clonotype was observed a few times. The CDR3 is CASSQGGVLDEKLFF. The CDR3 bases are TGTGCCAGCAGCCAGGGGGGAGTCCTTGATGAAAAACTGTTTTTT. This chain joins TRBV7-9 and TRBJ1-4; 7 nucleotides line up with TRBD1. This CDR3 is built from 15 residues. With 5 bases clipped from V and 6 bases from J, the junction kept 9 bases outside the gene matches. Per germline, CDR1 SEHNR and CDR2 FQNEAQ (reference sequence). Filled out from reference TRBV7-9 and TRBJ1-4, the complete variable domain reads DTGVSQNPRHKITKRGQNVTFRCDPISEHNRLYWYRQTLGQGPEFLTYFQNEAQLEKSRLLSDRFSAERPKGSFSTLEIQRTEQGDSAMYLCASSQGGVLDEKLFFGSGTQLSVL.

The V gene is TRBV7-9, the J gene TRBJ2-1, with 9 bases matching TRBD1. The V gene end was trimmed by 6 bases and the J gene end by 1 base; junction bases not matched to a gene: 13. The CDR3 has 18 residues. Germline CDR1 reads SEHNR; CDR2 reads FQNEAQ (reference sequence). In nucleotides, the CDR3 is TGTGCCAGCAGGATAGTCCCTCCCGGGACAGGGTCCTACAATGAGCAGTTCTTC. This gives the protein CASRIVPPGTGSYNEQFF.

This clonotype was seen a few times. This chain joins TRBV6-5 and TRBJ2-5; 8 bases match TRBD2. Germline V gene lookup returns CDR1 MNHEY and CDR2 SVGAGI. V dropped 4 bases and J dropped 1; count of bases not matched to a gene: 2. The CDR3 runs to 14 residues. CDR3 region: CASSFAGGQETQYF. The CDR3 DNA follows: TGTGCCAGCAGTTTCGCGGGGGGCCAAGAGACCCAGTACTTC.

The CDR3 sequence is CASNLRTSGSETQYF. CDR3 in DNA: TGTGCCAGCAACCTCCGGACTAGCGGGTCAGAGACCCAGTACTTC. The chain links TRBV5-4 to TRBJ2-5; 11 bases are a match to TRBD2. This CDR3 region has 15 residues. Losses at the gene ends were 6 bases for V and 4 bases for J; bases not matched to a gene: 8. Germline CDR1 reads SGHNT; CDR2 reads YYREEE (reference sequence).

The gene calls are TRBV20-1 and TRBJ1-1, with D unresolved. The V end lost 5 bases, the J end lost 1 base, and 11 bases lay between the germline ends. The CDR3 sequence is 13 residues long. CDR1 and CDR2 from the germline V gene are DFQATT and SNEGSKA (reference sequence). The chain's CDR3 is CSAVADPNTEAFF. The CDR3 region has the DNA TGCAGTGCTGTTGCAGATCCGAACACTGAAGCTTTCTTT.

This clonotype was detected a few times. The gene calls are TRBV3-1 and TRBJ1-1, with TRBD1 matching 9 bases. The CDR3 covers 13 residues. The germline gives CDR1 LGHDT, CDR2 YNNKEL (reference sequence). The trim removed 2 bases at V and 8 bases at J, leaving 3 bases unmatched. CDR3 coding DNA: TGTGCCAGCAGCCAACTCACAGGGGGCGAAGCTTTCTTT. Encoded protein: CASSQLTGGEAFF. The whole variable domain, filled in from reference TRBV3-1 and TRBJ1-1, reads DTAVSQTPKYLVTQMGNDKSIKCEQNLGHDTMYWYKQDSKKFLKIMFSYNNKELIINETVPNRFSPKSPDKAHLNLHINSLELGDSAVYFCASSQLTGGEAFFGQGTRLTVV.

This clonotype was seen many times. The chain carries TRBV10-3 and TRBJ2-1, with TRBD2 as a possible D gene (7 bases). CDR1 is ENHRY and CDR2 is SYGVKD in the germline V gene. Trimming cost V 0 bases and J 4 bases, with 16 bases left between them. This CDR3 spans 17 amino acids. Written as DNA, the CDR3 is TGTGCCATCAGTGAGTCGACTCTGGCGGGGGCATACAATGAGCAGTTCTTC. Amino acids: CAISESTLAGAYNEQFF.

The chain links TRBV7-3 to TRBJ2-1; possible D gene TRBD1, 6 bases. V was trimmed by 2 bases and J by 7 bases, leaving 9 bases between them. The CDR3 sequence is 13 residues long. Germline V CDR1 and CDR2: SGHTA, FQGTGA. CDR3: CASSLGQKNEQFF. For the CDR3, the DNA is TGTGCCAGCAGCTTAGGACAGAAAAATGAGCAGTTCTTC.

The J gene is TRBJ1-3, the V gene TRBV6-1; D remains ambiguous. This CDR3 region has 16 residues. Germline values: CDR1 MNHNS, CDR2 SASEGT. Trimming shortened V by 6 bases and J by 4 bases, and 19 bases separated the two germline ends. The CDR3, as DNA: TGTGCCAGCAGCTCCTCCAGACACGTCTCAGGAAACACCATATATTTT. The encoded protein is CASSSSRHVSGNTIYF.

V is TRBV7-3 and J is TRBJ1-1; D uncertain. Germline CDR1 reads SGHTA; CDR2 reads FQGTGA. Trimming removed 2 bases at V and 1 base at J, with 8 bases between. The CDR3 is made up of 14 amino acids. The CDR3 region has the DNA TGTGCCAGCAGCTTACTCGGCAAGAACACTGAAGCTTTCTTT. Translated, it gives CASSLLGKNTEAFF. Filled out from reference TRBV7-3 and TRBJ1-1, the complete variable domain reads GAGVSQTPSNKVTEKGKYVELRCDPISGHTALYWYRQSLGQGPEFLIYFQGTGAADDSGLPNDRFFAVRPEGSVSTLKIQRTERGDSAVYLCASSLLGKNTEAFFGQGTRLTVV.

This clonotype was seen more than once but under ten times. This rearrangement joins TRBV2 to TRBJ1-2, with 8 positions matching TRBD1. J gave up 6 bases and V 9 bases, and 12 bases lay outside the gene matches. The germline CDR1 and CDR2 sequences are SNHLY and FYNNEI. The CDR3 is 14 residues long. CDR3 bases: TGTGCCAGACACTACGGGGACAGGTTGGATGGCTACACCTTC. Amino acids: CARHYGDRLDGYTF.

This clonotype has a handful of counts. This chain joins TRBV5-1 and TRBJ2-3; no clear D. Per the germline V gene, CDR1 is SGHRS and CDR2 is YFSETQ. This CDR3 contains 14 residues. The germline V and J ends were trimmed by 4 bases and 2 bases, with 11 bases remaining between them. The CDR3 DNA reads TGCGCCAGCAGCACTTACCCGGACACAGATACGCAGTATTTT. This encodes CASSTYPDTDTQYF.